This TCR beta chain was recovered during a study of lymphopenia after photon versus proton radiotherapy. TCRdb keeps only in-frame clones here, not all; method: immunoSEQ multiplex PCR. The sample shows 25,000 to 35,000 clones, around nine tenths of them seen only once. General study results and limits: After lymphocyte nadir, photon-treated repertoires showed oligoclonal expansion, especially CD8+ Temra. Under photons, naive T cells and diversity fell while effector/memory populations rose. Better survival with proton therapy was suggested as possible, not demonstrated.

CDR3 length: 13 residues. Trimming stripped 0 bases from V and 10 bases from J, with 10 bases between. Germline V gives CDR1 MRHNA, CDR2 SNTAGT. As to this clone: Its antigen is undetermined.

This TCR was recovered from a woman aged 55-70 years with cholangiocarcinoma. Some clones in this sample may be carry-over from other donors' samples. The chain employs TRBV6-4 and TRBJ1-5; the D is unclear. The sequenced sample was peripheral blood, obtained from a patient treated with proton-based radiotherapy. CDR3 amino acids: CASSDSSRYPQHF. The CDR3 coding sequence is TGTGCCAGCAGTGACTCGAGTCGGTATCCCCAGCATTTT.